The rows below give T cell receptor beta chains drawn from one sample of a study of cytomegalovirus exposure and HLA in healthy donors. Data came from immunoSEQ multiplex PCR; TCRdb stores just in-frame clones and leaves some out. The table includes about 44,000 clones, over 85% detected once. The sequenced sample was PBMCs. The receptors originated from a woman younger than 30 in good health and CMV-seronegative. Each CDR3 is given with its conserved first and last residue. D genes are given only for firm matches. The size entry is marked missing in some rows and otherwise reads once, few, many or a size class.

size,D,J,V,length,DNA,CDR3
-,-,TRBJ1-1,TRBV19,16,TGTGCCAGCCTGGGGGCGAAGGGAGAGAGACCTTATGAAGCTTTCTTT,CASLGAKGERPYEAFF
-,-,TRBJ1-4,TRBV4-1,15,TGCGCCAGCAGCCAATACCAAGCGAGTAATGAAAAACTGTTTTTT,CASSQYQASNEKLFF
-,TRBD2,TRBJ2-7,TRBV5-5,15,TGTGCCAGCAGCTGGATAGCGGGGGGGCCGTACGAGCAGTACTTC,CASSWIAGGPYEQYF
-,-,TRBJ2-7,TRBV28,11,TGTGCCAGCACCCCGGGGTACGAGCAGTACTTC,CASTPGYEQYF
-,-,TRBJ2-7,TRBV10-3,18,TGTGCCATCAGTGATGGATTTGTTCAGGGGACGGGCTCCTACGAGCAGTACTTC,CAISDGFVQGTGSYEQYF
once,-,TRBJ2-3,TRBV6-6,16,TGTGCCAGCAGTGGGGCTTACAGGATCGACACAGATACGCAGTATTTT,CASSGAYRIDTDTQYF
-,-,TRBJ1-5,TRBV28,14,TGTGCCAGCAGTCCCGGGAGTAGCAATCAGCCCCAGCATTTT,CASSPGSSNQPQHF
-,-,TRBJ1-2,TRBV27,17,TGTGCCAGCAGTTTATCGGTTCTCCAGGGATCAATCTATGGCTACACCTTC,CASSLSVLQGSIYGYTF
once,-,TRBJ2-1,TRBV5-6,14,TGTGCCAGCACTTTCGGACATTCCTACAATGAGCAGTTCTTC,CASTFGHSYNEQFF
-,-,TRBJ2-7,TRBV6-5,13,TGTGCCAGCAGTTGGGGAGGTTCCTACGAGCAGTACTTC,CASSWGGSYEQYF
-,-,TRBJ1-4,TRBV28,14,TGTGCCAGCAGATCCGGGCAGGGTGGGGAAAAACTGTTTTTT,CASRSGQGGEKLFF
-,-,TRBJ1-2,TRBV14,15,TGTGCCAGCAGCCAAGATATTCGGGGAGAGTATGGCTACACCTTC,CASSQDIRGEYGYTF
-,-,TRBJ2-2,TRBV2,12,TGTGCCAGCAGAGGGGTGAGAGGGGAGCTGTTTTTT,CASRGVRGELFF
-,TRBD1,TRBJ1-2,TRBV28,13,TGTGCCAGCAGTACAGGGACAGCGTATGGCTACACCTTC,CASSTGTAYGYTF
-,-,TRBJ2-2,TRBV27,15,TGTGCCAGCAGGGCCGGAGCAGGGGTGGCCGGGGAGCTGTTTTTT,CASRAGAGVAGELFF
once,-,TRBJ1-1,TRBV30,13,TGTGCCTGGGAAGGGGCTCCGAACACTGAAGCTTTCTTT,CAWEGAPNTEAFF
-,-,TRBJ1-5,TRBV19,13,TGTGCCAGTAGTATACAGGCCAATCAGCCCCAGCATTTT,CASSIQANQPQHF
once,-,TRBJ2-1,TRBV10-3,15,TGTGCCATCAGAGAGGGACTTTTACCCTACAATGAGCAGTTCTTC,CAIREGLLPYNEQFF
-,-,TRBJ2-7,TRBV6-1,13,TGTGCCAGCACGGAGCGGGCACCCTACGAGCAGTACTTC,CASTERAPYEQYF
-,-,TRBJ1-5,TRBV19,13,TGTGCCAGTAGTAGACAGGTTAATCAGCCCCAGCATTTT,CASSRQVNQPQHF
-,-,TRBJ2-7,TRBV7-8,15,TGTGCCAGCAGCTTAGTTCACGGGACAAACGAGCGGCAGTACTTC,CASSLVHGTNERQYF
-,-,TRBJ2-1,TRBV30,16,TGTGCCTGGACCCAACCGGGGGACAGACTATACAATGAGCAGTTCTTC,CAWTQPGDRLYNEQFF
once,-,TRBJ2-3,TRBV7-9,15,TGTGCCAGCAGCTTTGTGTCCCAGGCTCGGGATACGCAGTATTTT,CASSFVSQARDTQYF
-,TRBD2,TRBJ2-7,TRBV29-1,15,TGCAGCGTAGTCGTTAAACTAGCGCCTCTGTGGGAGCAGTACTTC,CSVVVKLAPLWEQYF
-,TRBD1,TRBJ1-2,TRBV28,13,TGTGCCAGCAGTTGGAAGGGGGCAAATGGCTACACCTTC,CASSWKGANGYTF
-,-,TRBJ1-1,TRBV13,12,TGTGCCAGCAGCTTGGTCAGCACTGAAGCTTTCTTT,CASSLVSTEAFF
-,-,TRBJ1-6,TRBV29-1,15,TGCAGCGTCGCTGACGGGGTATCGGGTTCCTCACCCCTCCACTTT,CSVADGVSGSSPLHF
-,-,TRBJ1-2,TRBV14,16,TGTGCCAGCAGCCCAACTTTAGCCCACGGTGACTATGGCTACACCTTC,CASSPTLAHGDYGYTF